Below are 22 T cell receptor beta chains sequenced from a single sample in a study of long-term antiretroviral therapy in people with HIV. Survey level was the resolution at which the v3.0 immunoSEQ assay ran. Generated by immunoSEQ multiplex PCR, the TCRdb table keeps only in-frame clones and is missing some. The sample includes 25,000 to 35,000 clones, approximately 83% of them seen just once. Sample: unsorted PBMCs, taken 0.8 years before starting antiretroviral therapy. The receptors here all came from a man aged 18 to 29 with HIV.

The chain recombines TRBV5-1 with TRBJ1-2; D perhaps matches TRBD1 (6 bases). Germline lookup yields CDR1 SGHRS and CDR2 YFSETQ. The CDR3 length is 20 residues. The ends were cut back, 0 bases at V and 5 bases at J, with 29 bases in the middle. CDR3: CASSLEGLGGGTALPYGYTF. The CDR3 bases are TGCGCCAGCAGCTTGGAGGGGTTAGGCGGGGGCACCGCATTACCATATGGCTACACCTTC. Based on the CDR3 plus reference TRBV5-1 and TRBJ1-2, the full variable domain is KAGVTQTPRYLIKTRGQQVTLSCSPISGHRSVSWYQQTPGQGLQFLFEYFSETQRNKGNFPGRFSGRQFSNSRSEMNVSTLELGDSALYLCASSLEGLGGGTALPYGYTFGSGTRLTVV.

The V gene is TRBV18, the J gene TRBJ2-1, with TRBD2 matching over 8 bases. The germline V gene encodes CDR1 KGHSH and CDR2 LQKENI. This CDR3 contains 16 residues. J lost 8 bases, V lost 4 bases, and 13 bases had no gene match. CDR3 residues: CASSLTPGLVFDEQFF. The CDR3 nucleotides read TGTGCCAGCTCACTAACCCCGGGACTAGTTTTCGATGAGCAGTTCTTC.

As to this clone: Other nucleotide sequences in the sample specify the same CDR3. The chain links TRBV7-3 to TRBJ2-3; TRBD2 matches 8 bases. The V and J ends lost 5 bases and 1 base, in that order; junction bases with no gene match: 2. The CDR3 sequence is 14 residues long. Germline CDR1 SGHTA, CDR2 FQGTGA. CDR3 sequence (DNA): TGTGCCAGCAGCCTTAGCGGGGGCACAGATACGCAGTATTTT. Translating gives CASSLSGGTDTQYF. Combining the CDR3 with reference TRBV7-3 and TRBJ2-3 gives the whole variable domain GAGVSQTPSNKVTEKGKYVELRCDPISGHTALYWYRQSLGQGPEFLIYFQGTGAADDSGLPNDRFFAVRPEGSVSTLKIQRTERGDSAVYLCASSLSGGTDTQYFGPGTRLTVL.

V is TRBV9 and J is TRBJ1-4, with D unresolved. The CDR3 has 14 amino acids. Per germline, CDR1 SGDLS and CDR2 YYNGEE. V gave up 0 bases and J gave up 7 bases, with 10 bases separating them. CDR3 bases: TGTGCCAGCAGCGTAGTTGTCAGTTTTGAAAAACTGTTTTTT. As protein: CASSVVVSFEKLFF. The variable domain in full, completed from reference TRBV9 and TRBJ1-4, reads DSGVTQTPKHLITATGQRVTLRCSPRSGDLSVYWYQQSLDQGLQFLIQYYNGEERAKGNILERFSAQQFPDLHSELNLSSLELGDSALYFCASSVVVSFEKLFFGSGTQLSVL.

This chain joins TRBV20-1 and TRBJ1-1, with D hard to call. Per the germline V gene, CDR1 is DFQATT and CDR2 is SNEGSKA (reference sequence). This CDR3 is 11 amino acids long. V lost 3 bases to trimming and J lost 3 bases, with 5 bases between them. The CDR3 coding sequence is TGCAGTGCTAGGGGAGACACTGAAGCTTTCTTT. It specifies CSARGDTEAFF.

This clone was seen a handful of times. This chain uses TRBV5-4 with TRBJ1-2; 8 bases line up with TRBD1. V lost 2 bases and J lost 1; bases outside the gene matches: 4. CDR1 and CDR2 from the germline V gene are SGHNT and YYREEE (reference sequence). This CDR3 spans 15 amino acids. CDR3 sequence: CASSFRDRFNYGYTF. The CDR3, as DNA: TGTGCCAGCAGCTTTAGGGACAGGTTTAACTATGGCTACACCTTC.

This chain uses TRBV5-6 with TRBJ1-1; weak D call: TRBD1 (5 bases). The germline CDR1 and CDR2 sequences are SGHDT and YYEEEE. The CDR3 is made up of 12 amino acids. V was trimmed by 2 bases and J by 11 bases, leaving 13 bases between them. The CDR3: CASSFGGGRAFF. The DNA for the CDR3 is TGTGCCAGCAGCTTTGGTGGGGGACGGGCTTTCTTT.

The chain uses TRBV6-1 and TRBJ1-1; 10 bases are a match to TRBD1. Germline assignment: CDR1 MNHNS and CDR2 SASEGT. V lost 4 bases and J lost 2; bases outside the gene matches: 4. This CDR3 has 15 residues. The CDR3 reads CASSAKTGGNTEAFF. The CDR3 coding sequence is TGTGCCAGCAGTGCCAAGACAGGGGGCAACACTGAAGCTTTCTTT.

The chain links TRBV19 to TRBJ1-5; no firm D call. V lost 6 bases and J lost 3, with 12 bases in between. Germline CDR1 is LNHDA and CDR2 is SQIVND (reference sequence). This CDR3 has 14 residues. CDR3 loop: CASSVQDYNQPQHF. The CDR3 DNA reads TGTGCCAGTAGCGTTCAGGATTACAATCAGCCCCAGCATTTT.

The V call is TRBV2, the J call TRBJ1-1; perhaps TRBD1 as D (6 bases). Germline values: CDR1 SNHLY, CDR2 FYNNEI. The CDR3 covers 13 residues. V dropped 10 bases and J dropped 5 bases, with 17 bases sitting between them. The CDR3 region is CANLGGRGTEAFF. CDR3 sequence (DNA): TGTGCCAACTTAGGGGGAAGGGGGACTGAAGCTTTCTTT. The full variable domain, rest sourced from reference TRBV2 and TRBJ1-1, is EPEVTQTPSHQVTQMGQEVILRCVPISNHLYFYWYRQILGQKVEFLVSFYNNEISEKSEIFDDQFSVERPDGSNFTLKIRSTKLEDSAMYFCANLGGRGTEAFFGQGTRLTVV.

The chain is built from TRBV7-9 and TRBJ2-4; D might be TRBD1 (6 bases). The germline V and J ends were trimmed by 1 base and 10 bases, with 11 bases remaining between them. In germline, CDR1 is SEHNR, CDR2 FQNEAQ (reference sequence). The CDR3 contains 13 residues. The CDR3 region has the DNA TGTGCCAGCAGCTTAGGGGACATACCTATTCAGTACTTC. This encodes CASSLGDIPIQYF.

The V gene is TRBV6-1, the J gene TRBJ2-5, with D possibly called TRBD1 or TRBD2 (5 bases each). Germline CDR1 and CDR2: MNHNS and SASEGT. This CDR3 has 15 residues. V dropped 2 bases and J dropped 5 bases, with 15 bases sitting between them. The CDR3 loop reads CASSEPGDEGETQYF. The CDR3 region has the DNA TGTGCCAGCAGTGAACCCGGGGATGAGGGGGAGACCCAGTACTTC.

This chain joins TRBV5-1 and TRBJ2-5; no firm D call. CDR1 is SGHRS, CDR2 YFSETQ, per germline. CDR3 length: 14 residues. V shed 8 bases and J shed 0 bases, with 14 bases lying between them. The CDR3 DNA follows: TGCGCCAGTTCCAGGTCCGCCAACCAAGAGACCCAGTACTTC. This gives the protein CASSRSANQETQYF.

The chain combines TRBV6-1 with TRBJ1-2; D not resolved. CDR1 is MNHNS, CDR2 SASEGT, per germline. The CDR3 runs 15 residues. The V end lost 3 bases, the J end lost 4 bases, and 15 bases lay between the germline ends. CDR3 DNA: TGTGCCAGCAGTGAGGGCCTTATGGGTATCTATGGCTACACCTTC. It encodes CASSEGLMGIYGYTF.

The chain has TRBV7-2 and TRBJ1-1; unclear D gene. V dropped 3 bases and J dropped 6 bases, with 8 bases sitting between them. CDR1 is SGHTA and CDR2 is FQGNSA in the germline V gene. This CDR3 is built from 12 residues. The CDR3 sequence is CASSLSDPEAFF. In DNA, the CDR3 is TGTGCCAGCAGCTTGTCAGATCCTGAAGCTTTCTTT.

V and J are TRBV9 and TRBJ1-1; D remains unclear. The germline V gene has CDR1 SGDLS and CDR2 YYNGEE. V shed 4 bases and J shed 4 bases, with 11 bases lying between them. The CDR3 covers 13 residues. CDR3 coding DNA: TGTGCCAGCAGCTCGCGATTTAGCACTGAAGCTTTCTTT. Its translation is CASSSRFSTEAFF.

The rearrangement links TRBV7-9 to TRBJ2-2; D is ambiguous. The CDR3 loop spans 14 amino acids. The V gene's germline CDR1 is SEHNR and CDR2 FQNEAQ (reference sequence). The V end lost 5 bases, the J end lost 1 base, and 8 bases lay between the germline ends. In nucleotides, the CDR3 is TGTGCCAGCAGCCCCCCCCTGAACACCGGGGAGCTGTTTTTT. Translating it yields CASSPPLNTGELFF.

The genes are TRBV5-6 and TRBJ2-1; D may be TRBD1 or TRBD2 (5 bases each). Trimming removed 0 bases at V and 1 base at J, with 14 bases between. The CDR3 is 17 residues long. The germline V gene has CDR1 SGHDT and CDR2 YYEEEE. The CDR3 here is CASSLGPRGRSYNEQFF. CDR3 DNA: TGTGCCAGCAGCTTGGGCCCGAGGGGCCGATCCTACAATGAGCAGTTCTTC.

The rearrangement links TRBV10-3 to TRBJ1-1, with 9 bases fitting TRBD1. The V and J ends lost 10 bases and 2 bases, in that order; junction bases with no gene match: 17. There are 17 residues in the CDR3. Germline V gives CDR1 ENHRY, CDR2 SYGVKD. CDR3 in amino acids: CATRGTRQGVENTEAFF. CDR3 bases: TGTGCCACCCGGGGCACCCGACAGGGGGTCGAAAACACTGAAGCTTTCTTT.

The chain links TRBV5-1 to TRBJ2-3, with D perhaps matching TRBD1 or TRBD2 (5 bases each). This CDR3 comprises 15 residues. The V end was cut by 4 bases, the J end by 2 bases, with 14 bases between. Germline-derived CDR1 and CDR2 are SGHRS and YFSETQ. The chain's CDR3 is CASSLDGASTDTQYF. The CDR3 region has the DNA TGCGCCAGCAGCCTTGACGGGGCATCCACAGATACGCAGTATTTT.

V and J are TRBV5-1 and TRBJ2-7, with D perhaps TRBD1 or TRBD2 (5 bases each). The V and J ends lost 4 bases and 5 bases respectively, with 22 bases between them. CDR1 SGHRS and CDR2 YFSETQ come from the germline V gene. The CDR3 is made up of 16 amino acids. This CDR3 is CASSLTGTRLGHEQYF. The CDR3 bases are TGCGCCAGCAGCCTTACCGGGACGCGACTCGGCCACGAGCAGTACTTC.

The J gene is TRBJ2-7, the V gene TRBV5-4; 13 bases line up with TRBD2. In germline, CDR1 is SGHNT, CDR2 YYREEE (reference sequence). The CDR3 length is 15 residues. V lost 0 bases to trimming and J lost 5 bases; unmatched junction nucleotides: 2. CDR3 DNA: TGTGCCAGCAGCTTGGGACTAGCGGGGGGCAACGAGCAGTACTTC. This gives the protein CASSLGLAGGNEQYF. The full variable domain, in which reference TRBV5-4 and TRBJ2-7 provide the parts outside the CDR3, is ETGVTQSPTHLIKTRGQQVTLRCSSQSGHNTVSWYQQALGQGPQFIFQYYREEENGRGNFPPRFSGLQFPNYSSELNVNALELDDSALYLCASSLGLAGGNEQYFGPGTRLTVT.